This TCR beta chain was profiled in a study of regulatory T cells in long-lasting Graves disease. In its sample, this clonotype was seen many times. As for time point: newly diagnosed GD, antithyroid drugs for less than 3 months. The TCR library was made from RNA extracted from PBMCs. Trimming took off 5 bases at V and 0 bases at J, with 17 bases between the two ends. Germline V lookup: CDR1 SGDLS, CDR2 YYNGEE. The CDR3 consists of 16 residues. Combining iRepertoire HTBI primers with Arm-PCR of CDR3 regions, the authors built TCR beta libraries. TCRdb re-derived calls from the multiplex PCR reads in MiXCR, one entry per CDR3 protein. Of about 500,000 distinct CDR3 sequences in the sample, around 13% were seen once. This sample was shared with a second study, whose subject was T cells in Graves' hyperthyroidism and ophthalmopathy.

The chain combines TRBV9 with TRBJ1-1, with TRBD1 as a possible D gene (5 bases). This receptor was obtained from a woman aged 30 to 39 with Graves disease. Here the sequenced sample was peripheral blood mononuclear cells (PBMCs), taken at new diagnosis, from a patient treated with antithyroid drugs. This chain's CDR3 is CASRHVTGWMNTEAFF. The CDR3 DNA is TGTGCCAGCAGGCATGTCACAGGCTGGATGAACACTGAAGCTTTCTTT.